These 23 T cell receptor beta chains came from one sample sequenced in a study of Graves' ophthalmopathy and Graves' hyperthyroidism. Amplification targeted the TCR beta CDR3 regions, with RNA transcripts as the source material. Investigators did first-round RT-PCR with HTBI primers, then second-round multiplex PCR. TCRdb re-derived calls from the multiplex PCR reads in MiXCR, one entry per CDR3 protein. The sample carries some 390,000 distinct CDR3 sequences, about 16% recorded once. Sequences were obtained from peripheral blood. The receptors shown here come from a woman aged 18-30 years with Graves' ophthalmopathy.

This clonotype has ten or more counts. The chain has TRBV5-4 and TRBJ2-7, with D possibly being TRBD1 or TRBD2 (5 bases each). CDR1 and CDR2 (germline): SGHNT, YYREEE (reference sequence). Trimming removed 2 bases from V and 6 bases from J, with 12 bases in between. The CDR3 contains 13 residues. The CDR3 bases are TGTGCCAGCAGCTTTAAGGGGAGTCGCGAGCAGTACTTC. The encoded protein is CASSFKGSREQYF.

This clonotype was observed at least ten times. This chain joins TRBV11-2 and TRBJ1-1; TRBD1 might be the D (5 bases). Germline V gene data show CDR1 as SGHAT and CDR2 as FQNNGV. The V end lost 3 bases, the J end lost 1 base, and 15 bases lay between the germline ends. There are 16 residues in the CDR3. This CDR3 reads CASSLIPGHPNTEAFF. The CDR3 DNA reads as TGTGCCAGCAGCTTGATTCCCGGACACCCGAACACTGAAGCTTTCTTT.

As for this clonotype: This may be a read error, as it is one base from a much larger clone. J is TRBJ1-2 and V is TRBV7-2, with D unresolved. Per germline, CDR1 SGHTA and CDR2 FQGNSA. Trimming removed 5 bases at V and 8 bases at J, with 12 bases between. The CDR3 runs to 12 residues. CDR3 in amino acids: CASSVDAAGYTF. Written as DNA, the CDR3 is TGTGCCAGCAGCGTAGATGCGGCAGGCTACACCTTC.

This clonotype was seen repeatedly, ten times or more. The rearrangement uses TRBV6-2 or TRBV6-3 and TRBJ1-1; D ambiguous. The CDR3 covers 13 residues. Trimming pared 7 bases from V and 4 bases from J, leaving 13 bases between. CDR1 and CDR2 from the germline V gene are MNHEY and SVGEGT. CDR3 sequence: CASTQSVGTEAFF. CDR3 nucleotides: TGTGCCAGCACCCAGAGTGTGGGCACTGAAGCTTTCTTT.

This clonotype was seen repeatedly, ten times or more. The rearrangement joins TRBV29-1 to TRBJ2-5; D gene ambiguous. In germline, CDR1 is SQVTM, CDR2 ANQGSEA. Trimming took 3 bases from V and 5 from J, leaving 22 bases between them. The CDR3 is made up of 16 amino acids. The CDR3 DNA is TGCAGCGTTGATGGTCGAGGAGCCTTTATTAGGGAGACCCAGTACTTC. Amino acid sequence: CSVDGRGAFIRETQYF.

This clonotype was found many times. For the CDR3, the DNA is TGTGCCAGCAGTTATCGGGAGGTGACTGCCAAAGGGGAGCTGTTTTTT. This encodes CASSYREVTAKGELFF. This chain uses TRBV6-5 with TRBJ2-2, with 7 bases matching TRBD2. Trimming at V came to 3 bases and at J to 8 bases, leaving 12 bases not matched to a gene. CDR3 size: 16 residues. Germline V gene lookup returns CDR1 MNHEY and CDR2 SVGAGI.

This clonotype was counted at least ten times. The chain has TRBV7-3 and TRBJ2-2; D gene uncertain. Germline loops: CDR1 SGHTA, CDR2 FQGTGA. V lost 5 bases and J 3 bases, leaving 16 bases between the germline ends. This CDR3 has 16 residues. DNA of the CDR3: TGTGCCAGCAGCCCGTTGACACGATCCGACACCGGGGAGCTGTTTTTT. Translation: CASSPLTRSDTGELFF.

This chain connects TRBV19 to TRBJ1-1, with unresolved D. Trimming took 5 bases from V and 3 from J, leaving 13 bases between them. This CDR3 spans 14 amino acids. The germline CDR1 and CDR2 sequences are LNHDA and SQIVND (reference sequence). The CDR3, as DNA: TGTGCCAGTAGTTCCCGGACGGTGGACACTGAAGCTTTCTTT. This sequence encodes CASSSRTVDTEAFF.

The table lists this clonotype with many counts. This sequence joins TRBV11-1 and TRBJ2-2, with TRBD2 as a possible D gene (6 bases). The germline V gene encodes CDR1 SGHAT and CDR2 FQDESV (reference sequence). The germline V and J ends were trimmed by 3 bases and 5 bases, with 16 bases remaining between them. The CDR3 has 16 amino acids. CDR3 region: CASSFVPGVRTGELFF. CDR3 bases: TGTGCCAGCAGCTTTGTTCCGGGGGTCAGAACCGGGGAGCTGTTTTTT.

The V gene is TRBV28, the J gene TRBJ1-5; D remains unclear. Germline CDR1 and CDR2: MDHEN and SYDVKM. The CDR3 sequence is 15 residues long. V was trimmed by 8 bases and J by 4 bases, leaving 18 bases between them. CDR3 bases: TGTGCCAGCGGAGTACGGCCCAGTGGGAATCAGCCCCAGCATTTT. Protein sequence: CASGVRPSGNQPQHF.

This clonotype was seen repeatedly, ten times or more. The chain has TRBV5-4 and TRBJ2-2, with TRBD1 matching over 9 bases. The germline V gene has CDR1 SGHNT and CDR2 YYREEE (reference sequence). The CDR3 spans 17 residues. V shed 4 bases and J 4 bases; nucleotides not matched to a gene: 11. CDR3 loop: CASSLGQGQTFTGELFF. Here the CDR3 DNA reads TGTGCCAGCAGCCTGGGACAGGGCCAAACCTTCACCGGGGAGCTGTTTTTT. The entire variable domain, with the rest obtained from reference TRBV5-4 and TRBJ2-2, is as follows: ETGVTQSPTHLIKTRGQQVTLRCSSQSGHNTVSWYQQALGQGPQFIFQYYREEENGRGNFPPRFSGLQFPNYSSELNVNALELDDSALYLCASSLGQGQTFTGELFFGEGSRLTVL.

This clonotype was detected ten times or more. CDR3 protein: CASSRDGANYGYTF. The CDR3 DNA sequence: TGTGCCAGCAGTAGGGACGGAGCTAACTATGGCTACACCTTC. V and J are TRBV28 and TRBJ1-2; tentative D call: TRBD1 (5 bases). V was cut by 5 bases and J by 0 bases, with 10 bases left in between. The V gene's germline CDR1 is MDHEN and CDR2 SYDVKM. The CDR3 has 14 residues.

This clonotype showed up many times. The rearrangement uses TRBV6-5 and TRBJ1-1, with D perhaps TRBD1 (5 bases). Germline CDR1 MNHEY, CDR2 SVGAGI. This CDR3 contains 16 residues. Trimming stripped 0 bases from V and 5 bases from J, with 16 bases between. The CDR3 protein is CASSYSGKVGGTEAFF. CDR3 DNA: TGTGCCAGCAGTTACTCGGGAAAGGTCGGGGGTACTGAAGCTTTCTTT.

This clonotype was seen a handful of times. The chain carries TRBV6-5 and TRBJ2-7, with 8 nucleotides matching TRBD1. Germline-derived CDR1 and CDR2 are MNHEY and SVGAGI. V lost 2 bases, J lost 5 bases, and 5 bases stayed unmatched. The CDR3 runs 14 residues. The CDR3 protein is CASSYDRGDHEQYF. Here the CDR3 DNA reads TGTGCCAGCAGTTACGACAGGGGTGACCACGAGCAGTACTTC.

This clonotype was seen many times. The V gene is TRBV28, the J gene TRBJ1-2, with TRBD1 matching 8 bases. With V trimmed by 5 bases and J by 4 bases, 6 bases remained unmatched. CDR1 and CDR2 (germline): MDHEN, SYDVKM. The CDR3 is made up of 14 amino acids. Here the CDR3 DNA reads TGTGCCAGCAGTCGCTTCGGACAGGGCTATGGCTACACCTTC. Its protein product is CASSRFGQGYGYTF.

This clonotype occurred many times. The rearrangement joins TRBV19 to TRBJ1-3; D may be TRBD1 (5 bases). Looked up from germline, CDR1 is LNHDA and CDR2 is SQIVND (reference sequence). The CDR3 covers 15 residues. V lost 3 bases and J lost 0, with 9 bases in between. In DNA form, the CDR3 reads TGTGCCAGTAGTATCGGACAAGACTCTGGAAACACCATATATTTT. This sequence encodes CASSIGQDSGNTIYF.

Ten or more counts support this clonotype. Lacking the conserved final phenylalanine or tryptophan, this CDR3 likely reflects a read error. The rearrangement uses TRBV6-5 and TRBJ2-5; 8 nucleotides match TRBD1. Looked up from germline, CDR1 is MNHEY and CDR2 is SVGAGI. This CDR3 spans 14 amino acids. J gave up 5 bases and V 6 bases, and 8 bases lay outside the gene matches. Here the CDR3 reads CASSPRTGWETQYS. The CDR3 DNA follows: TGTGCCAGCAGCCCCCGGACAGGGTGGGAGACCCAGTACTCC.

This clonotype was seen repeatedly, ten times or more. The rearrangement uses TRBV28 and TRBJ1-5; D gene uncertain. CDR3 length equals 15 residues. CDR1 and CDR2 from the germline V gene are MDHEN and SYDVKM. V shed 3 bases and J shed 2 bases, with 11 bases lying between them. CDR3 protein: CASSLEGIGNQPQHF. The CDR3 DNA reads as TGTGCCAGCAGTTTGGAGGGAATCGGCAATCAGCCCCAGCATTTT. Together with reference TRBV28 and TRBJ1-5, the CDR3 gives the full variable domain: DVKVTQSSRYLVKRTGEKVFLECVQDMDHENMFWYRQDPGLGLRLIYFSYDVKMKEKGDIPEGYSVSREKKERFSLILESASTNQTSMYLCASSLEGIGNQPQHFGDGTRLSIL.

This clonotype was found many times. This rearrangement joins TRBV10-3 to TRBJ2-5; D not resolved. The germline gives CDR1 ENHRY, CDR2 SYGVKD. This CDR3 region has 13 residues. V was pared by 5 bases and J by 4 bases, with 11 bases between. CDR3 residues: CAISPGPVETQYF. Written as DNA, the CDR3 is TGTGCCATCAGTCCGGGCCCAGTAGAGACCCAGTACTTC.

This clonotype was picked up many times. The chain links TRBV11-1 to TRBJ2-5; D uncertain. The CDR3 extends over 11 amino acids. From germline, CDR1 is SGHAT and CDR2 FQDESV (reference sequence). Between the trimmed V and J ends, which lost 8 bases and 2 bases, there was a span of 6 bases. CDR3 DNA: TGTGCCAGCGGGTGGCAAGAGACCCAGTACTTC. This codes for CASGWQETQYF. Combining the CDR3 with reference TRBV11-1 and TRBJ2-5 gives the whole variable domain EAEVAQSPRYKITEKSQAVAFWCDPISGHATLYWYRQILGQGPELLVQFQDESVVDDSQLPKDRFSAERLKGVDSTLKIQPAELGDSAMYLCASGWQETQYFGPGTRLLVL.

Ten or more counts support this clonotype. The V and J genes are TRBV28 and TRBJ2-2; D could derive from TRBD1 or TRBD2 (5 bases each). CDR1 and CDR2 (germline): MDHEN, SYDVKM. This CDR3 contains 15 residues. Trimming cost V 4 bases and J 3 bases, with 12 bases left between them. Here the CDR3 DNA reads TGTGCCAGCAGTTCACGACAGAGGGACACCGGGGAGCTGTTTTTT. Protein: CASSSRQRDTGELFF.

Many counts were recorded for this clonotype. The V gene is TRBV7-9, the J gene TRBJ2-7, with D perhaps TRBD1 (5 bases). Germline CDR1 is SEHNR and CDR2 is FQNEAQ (reference sequence). Trimming shortened V by 8 bases and J by 2 bases, and 10 bases separated the two germline ends. CDR3 length: 12 residues. The CDR3 sequence: CASSGRTYEQYF. CDR3 nucleotides: TGTGCCAGCTCAGGGCGAACCTACGAGCAGTACTTC.

This clonotype was detected many times. The V and J genes are TRBV28 and TRBJ2-7; TRBD1 aligns across 9 bases. Losses at the gene ends were 1 base for V and 5 bases for J; bases not matched to a gene: 6. The CDR3 is 15 amino acids. CDR1 is MDHEN and CDR2 is SYDVKM in the germline V gene. CDR3 residues: CASSLSGTGHNEQYF. In DNA, the CDR3 is TGTGCCAGCAGTTTATCCGGGACAGGGCACAACGAGCAGTACTTC.